This T cell receptor (beta chain) was identified in a study of cytomegalovirus exposure and HLA in healthy donors. V was trimmed by 1 base and J by 4 bases, leaving 13 bases between them. The germline gives CDR1 MGHRA, CDR2 YSYEKL. The CDR3 is 15 residues long. This clone was detected a few times. Amplification used 60 Vbeta primers and 13 Jbeta primers. TCRdb keeps only in-frame clones here, not all; method: immunoSEQ multiplex PCR. In the table there are around 100,000 clones, around two thirds of which are singletons. Input material: PBMCs. The receptor was derived from a man between 50 and 59 years old in good health and CMV-seropositive. V is TRBV4-1 and J is TRBJ2-5; D call uncertain. As DNA, the CDR3 is TGCGCCAGCAGCCAAGTTTTAAATTTACTAGAGACCCAGTACTTC. Its protein is CASSQVLNLLETQYF.